The rows below give T cell receptor beta chains drawn from one sample of a study of cytomegalovirus exposure and HLA in healthy donors. The protocol was immunoSEQ multiplex PCR, while the TCRdb copy is restricted to in-frame clones and leaves out a portion. The sample consists of 150,000 to 200,000 clones, around 80% of them appearing once. Sequenced: PBMCs. These receptors all come from a man aged 18 to 35 in good health and CMV-seronegative. CDR3s include the opening cysteine and the closing phenylalanine or tryptophan. D genes are given only for firm matches. Size is stated for part of the rows, as once, few or many counts, or as a class when the clone is expanded.

v_call: TRBV2
j_call: TRBJ1-1
d_call: -
clone_size: once
cdr3_nt: TGTGCCAGCAGTGAACGAGGGTACACTGAAGCTTTCTTT
cdr3_aa: CASSERGYTEAFF

v_call: TRBV18
j_call: TRBJ1-1
d_call: -
clone_size: -
cdr3_nt: TGTGCCAGCTCACCACCGAACAGGGCGGAGGAGGAAGCTTTCTTT
cdr3_aa: CASSPPNRAEEEAFF

v_call: TRBV19
j_call: TRBJ1-1
d_call: -
clone_size: -
cdr3_nt: TGTGCCAGTATGGGTGGAGAGGACACTGAAGCTTTCTTT
cdr3_aa: CASMGGEDTEAFF

v_call: TRBV27
j_call: TRBJ2-7
d_call: TRBD1
clone_size: -
cdr3_nt: TGTGCCAGCAGTTTAAGGGGACAGGCGCTTTCCTACGAGCAGTACTTC
cdr3_aa: CASSLRGQALSYEQYF

v_call: TRBV2
j_call: TRBJ1-2
d_call: TRBD1
clone_size: -
cdr3_nt: TGTGCCAGCAGGCCCCTGACAGGGAACTATGGCTACACCTTC
cdr3_aa: CASRPLTGNYGYTF

v_call: TRBV11-2
j_call: TRBJ1-3
d_call: -
clone_size: few
cdr3_nt: TGTGCCAGCAGCTTAACATCGAACTCTGGAAACACCATATATTTT
cdr3_aa: CASSLTSNSGNTIYF

v_call: TRBV7-2
j_call: TRBJ2-7
d_call: TRBD2
clone_size: -
cdr3_nt: TGTGCCAGCAGCTCCTTAACCTGGACTAGCCCCTTCTACGAGCAGTACTTC
cdr3_aa: CASSSLTWTSPFYEQYF

v_call: TRBV4-2
j_call: TRBJ1-4
d_call: TRBD1
clone_size: -
cdr3_nt: TGTGCCAGCAGTCCGGGACAGGGGGCCACTAATGAAAAACTGTTTTTT
cdr3_aa: CASSPGQGATNEKLFF

v_call: TRBV14
j_call: TRBJ1-5
d_call: -
clone_size: -
cdr3_nt: TGTGCCAGCAGCCAAGATCTTGTTCAGCCCCAGCATTTT
cdr3_aa: CASSQDLVQPQHF

v_call: TRBV5-1
j_call: TRBJ2-1
d_call: TRBD2
clone_size: -
cdr3_nt: TGCGCCAGCACCGAGGCAACTAGCGGGGGGGCGTCCTCCTACAATGAGCAGTTCTTC
cdr3_aa: CASTEATSGGASSYNEQFF

v_call: TRBV7-2
j_call: TRBJ1-1
d_call: -
clone_size: -
cdr3_nt: TGTGCCAGCAGCTTGCAGATGCCGAACACTGAAGCTTTCTTT
cdr3_aa: CASSLQMPNTEAFF

v_call: TRBV28
j_call: TRBJ2-7
d_call: -
clone_size: -
cdr3_nt: TGTGCCAGCAGGCCAGGGAGGGGGGGGTACGAGCAGTACTTC
cdr3_aa: CASRPGRGGYEQYF

v_call: TRBV6-6
j_call: TRBJ2-7
d_call: -
clone_size: -
cdr3_nt: TGTGCCAGCAGGAATAGTTACGCTACGGCCCAGGGGGAGCAGTACTTC
cdr3_aa: CASRNSYATAQGEQYF

v_call: TRBV5-6
j_call: TRBJ2-5
d_call: TRBD1
clone_size: -
cdr3_nt: TGTGCCAGCAGCCTAGGGGACAGGGGGACAGGAGAGACCCAGTACTTC
cdr3_aa: CASSLGDRGTGETQYF

v_call: TRBV12-5
j_call: TRBJ1-1
d_call: -
clone_size: -
cdr3_nt: TGTGCTAGTGGCTTCGCAAGACAGGCATACACTGAAGCTTTCTTT
cdr3_aa: CASGFARQAYTEAFF